The clone carrying this T cell receptor beta chain was observed many times. What it binds is not known. This entry belongs to a study of T cell repertoires in cytomegalovirus infection. Across the study: Public TCR beta signatures provided an indication of both CMV infection and a matching HLA type.

Points from the study as a whole: Summed frequency of shared TCR beta families picked out CMV carriers who also had the relevant HLA. There were HLA-C-restricted CMV-specific TCR beta clonotypes dominating the ex vivo response.

V was shortened by 5 bases and J by 2 bases, with 13 bases between the two germline ends. The germline V gene has CDR1 SGHAT and CDR2 FQNNGV. The CDR3 contains 15 residues. Each CDR3 protein is one row after TCRdb ran MiXCR on the reads. The sample shows some 700,000 distinct CDR3 sequences, around a third of them seen only once. The sequencing used cultured PBMCs, collected from culture after CMV antigen stimulation. The sequence came from a human donor in good health (CMV status not recorded). Some clones in this sample may be carry-over from other donors' samples. V gene TRBV11-2 combines with J gene TRBJ1-5; D is unclear. The CDR3 sequence is CASSDLGRGNQPQHF. CDR3 sequence (DNA): TGTGCCAGCAGCGATCTCGGGCGGGGCAATCAGCCCCAGCATTTT.